This T cell receptor beta chain appears in the sequencing data of a study of blood T cells in healthy people across ages. Isolation of PBMCs gave at least 7 million cells per sample. In this sample, this clonotype turned up a few times. Its antigen is as yet unknown. Findings and limits, study-wide: Both higher diversity and more naive CD4+ cells marked long-lived donors when set against aged donors.

V shed 4 bases and J shed 5 bases, with 18 bases lying between them. The germline V gene encodes CDR1 DFQATT and CDR2 SNEGSKA (reference sequence). The CDR3 totals 14 residues. A second PCR of roughly 7 to 11 cycles used a sample-barcoded 5' primer and a J-beta primer mix. TCRdb independently ran MiXCR on the 5' RACE reads; one entry per CDR3 protein. The repertoire holds approximately 1,000,000 distinct CDR3 sequences, with roughly two fifths as singletons. The sequencing sample was made of blood. This chain joins TRBV20-1 and TRBJ2-7; possibly TRBD1 for D (6 bases). This receptor was identified in a young man in good health. CDR3 amino acids: CSATHFGGYDEQYF. CDR3 in DNA: TGCAGTGCTACCCACTTTGGGGGCTATGACGAGCAGTACTTC.